A single TCR beta chain is shown here with its context. This CDR3 has 16 residues. Germline assignment: CDR1 LGHDT and CDR2 YNNKEL (reference sequence). The entry originates in a study of monozygotic twins with inflammatory bowel disease. TCRdb reprocessed the 5' RACE reads and reports one entry per CDR3 protein, with no DNA. In all, the sample yields approximately 420,000 distinct CDR3 sequences. The chain recombines TRBV3-1 with TRBJ1-3. This TCR derives from a human donor with ulcerative colitis or Crohn's disease, or a healthy co-twin of an affected twin (not recorded which). The specimen was blood. CDR3 sequence reads: CASSQEGYQTGNTIYF.